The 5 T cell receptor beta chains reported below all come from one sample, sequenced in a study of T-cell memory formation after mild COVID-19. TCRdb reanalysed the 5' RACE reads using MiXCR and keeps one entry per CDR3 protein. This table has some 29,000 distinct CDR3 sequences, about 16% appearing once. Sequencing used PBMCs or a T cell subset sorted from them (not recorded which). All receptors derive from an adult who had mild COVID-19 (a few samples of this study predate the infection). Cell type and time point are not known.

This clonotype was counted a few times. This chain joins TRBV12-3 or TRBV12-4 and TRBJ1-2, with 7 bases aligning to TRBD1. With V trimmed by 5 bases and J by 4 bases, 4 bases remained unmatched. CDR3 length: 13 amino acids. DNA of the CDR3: TGTGCCAGCAGTCTACAGGGGATCTATGGCTACACCTTC. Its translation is CASSLQGIYGYTF.

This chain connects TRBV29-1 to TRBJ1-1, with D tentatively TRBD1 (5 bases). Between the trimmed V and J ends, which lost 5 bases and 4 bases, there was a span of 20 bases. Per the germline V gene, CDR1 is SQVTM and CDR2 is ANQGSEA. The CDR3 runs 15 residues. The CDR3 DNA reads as TGCAGCGTTCTCGGGCGGCAAGGCGGGGGCACTGAAGCTTTCTTT. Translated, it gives CSVLGRQGGGTEAFF.

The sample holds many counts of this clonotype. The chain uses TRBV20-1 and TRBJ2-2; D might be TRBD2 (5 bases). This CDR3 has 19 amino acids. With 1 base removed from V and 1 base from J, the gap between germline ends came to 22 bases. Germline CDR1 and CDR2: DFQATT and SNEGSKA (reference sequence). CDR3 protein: CSARAGLQTTQKNTGELFF. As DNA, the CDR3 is TGCAGTGCTAGAGCTGGGTTGCAGACTACTCAGAAGAACACCGGGGAGCTGTTTTTT.

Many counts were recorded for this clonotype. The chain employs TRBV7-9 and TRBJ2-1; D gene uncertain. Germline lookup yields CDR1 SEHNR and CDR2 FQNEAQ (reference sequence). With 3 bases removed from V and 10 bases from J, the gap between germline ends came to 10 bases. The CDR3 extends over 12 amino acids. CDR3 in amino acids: CASSFSLGEQFF. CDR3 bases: TGTGCCAGCAGCTTCTCTTTGGGGGAGCAGTTCTTC.

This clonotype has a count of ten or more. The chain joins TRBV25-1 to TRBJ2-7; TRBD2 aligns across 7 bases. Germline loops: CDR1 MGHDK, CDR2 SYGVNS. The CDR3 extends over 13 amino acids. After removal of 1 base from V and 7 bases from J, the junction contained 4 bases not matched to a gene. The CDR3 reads CASSEWASGEQYF. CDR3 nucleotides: TGTGCCAGCAGTGAATGGGCTAGCGGAGAGCAGTACTTC.